This passage covers 17 T cell receptor beta chains from one sample sequenced in a study of untreated major depressive disorder (dated 2018 in TCRdb). What the study reported, not specific to this receptor: Higher TRBV05-01 (Vbeta 5.1) usage among CD4+ T cells of depressed patients compared with controls was confirmed by sequencing, with p = 0.040 in a one-tailed test.

The library was prepared using the immunoSEQ multiplex PCR assay. TCRdb took this table from immuneACCESS and kept in-frame rearrangements with V and J called. Such tables lack part of the clones; where checked against another copy, unresolved V genes explain under half of the gap, and the rest is unexplained. This sample is represented by under 30,000 clones; about 91% of them were singletons. Roughly 0.7% of the sample comes from the top ten. Antigens for these TCRs are unknown. Sequencing input: CD4+ T cells from PBMCs. The receptors here all came from a woman in her 30s with major depressive disorder.

The chain joins TRBV4-1 to TRBJ2-5; a possible D gene is TRBD2 (6 bases). Looked up from germline, CDR1 is MGHRA and CDR2 is YSYEKL. V shed 2 bases and J shed 2 bases, with 18 bases lying between them. CDR3 length: 17 residues. The CDR3 region has the DNA TGCGCCAGCAGCCAACGCGCTTGGAGGGAAAGGCAAGAGACCCAGTACTTC. This translates into CASSQRAWRERQETQYF.

The count of this clone is one. The chain employs TRBV15 and TRBJ1-5; D remains ambiguous. Trimming took 1 base from V and 5 from J, leaving 18 bases between them. This CDR3 region has 17 residues. In germline, CDR1 is LNHNV, CDR2 YYDKDF (reference sequence). The CDR3 loop reads CATSRGRGIDSDQPQHF. As DNA, the CDR3 is TGTGCCACCAGCAGAGGCCGTGGAATTGACTCTGATCAGCCCCAGCATTTT.

CDR3 amino acids: CAVCRAGGGYGYTF. As DNA, the CDR3 is TGTGCCGTCTGCAGGGCCGGGGGAGGCTATGGCTACACCTTC. The gene calls are TRBV5-3 and TRBJ1-2; possible D gene TRBD1, 5 bases. TRBV5-3 is assigned to the ORF class and has an uncertain function. CDR3 length: 14 residues. V lost 10 bases and J 4 bases, leaving 20 bases between the germline ends.

The chain has TRBV29-1 and TRBJ1-1; no clear D gene. The CDR3 contains 13 residues. Between the trimmed V and J ends, which lost 5 bases and 0 bases, there was a span of 10 bases. Per the germline V gene, CDR1 is SQVTM and CDR2 is ANQGSEA. CDR3 sequence (DNA): TGCAGCGTTTGGGTCCAACTGAACACTGAAGCTTTCTTT. Translating it yields CSVWVQLNTEAFF.

This chain links TRBV6-5 with TRBJ1-5, with no clear D. The length of the CDR3 is 13 residues. Germline V gene sequence: CDR1 MNHEY, CDR2 SVGAGI. The V end lost 0 bases, the J end lost 9 bases, and 9 bases lay between the germline ends. The CDR3 here is CASSYSVGAPQHF. DNA for the CDR3: TGTGCCAGCAGTTACTCGGTTGGTGCGCCCCAGCATTTT.

The chain links TRBV5-1 to TRBJ2-7, with 8 bases aligning to TRBD2. Germline V gives CDR1 SGHRS, CDR2 YFSETQ. The CDR3 is 14 residues long. J gave up 3 bases and V 4 bases, and 6 bases lay outside the gene matches. CDR3: CASSLSGIIYEQYF. As DNA, the CDR3 is TGCGCCAGCAGCCTTAGCGGGATTATCTACGAGCAGTACTTC.

The V and J genes are TRBV19 and TRBJ2-6; 11 nucleotides align to TRBD2. CDR1 and CDR2 from the germline V gene are LNHDA and SQIVND (reference sequence). With V trimmed by 3 bases and J by 0 bases, 4 bases remained unmatched. This CDR3 has 18 amino acids. The CDR3 nucleotides are TGTGCCAGTAGTATTAGGACTAGCGGGTACTCTGGGGCCAACGTCCTGACTTTC. This encodes CASSIRTSGYSGANVLTF.

This chain uses TRBV28 with TRBJ1-1; no reliable D call. Trimming shortened V by 8 bases and J by 3 bases, and 13 bases separated the two germline ends. This CDR3 comprises 13 residues. CDR1 is MDHEN, CDR2 SYDVKM, per germline. The CDR3 DNA sequence: TGTGCCAGCCGAGCGGGTTCGTACACTGAAGCTTTCTTT. The encoded protein is CASRAGSYTEAFF.

This clone was observed once. This sequence joins TRBV5-1 and TRBJ2-2; 7 bases match TRBD1. Germline CDR1 is SGHRS and CDR2 is YFSETQ. The CDR3 consists of 16 residues. After removal of 0 bases from V and 4 bases from J, the junction contained 6 bases not matched to a gene. The CDR3 bases are TGCGCCAGCAGCTTGGTAGGGGGCCATGGCACCGGGGAGCTGTTTTTT. Encoded protein: CASSLVGGHGTGELFF.

The CDR3 reads CASSPTPRGGKKSGEQYF. The DNA for the CDR3 is TGTGCCAGCAGCCCCACCCCGAGGGGTGGCAAAAAAAGCGGGGAGCAGTACTTC. The rearrangement uses TRBV9 and TRBJ2-7; a weak D match, TRBD2 (6 bases). V was cut by 4 bases and J by 7 bases, with 30 bases left in between. The germline gives CDR1 SGDLS, CDR2 YYNGEE. CDR3 size: 18 residues.

The genes are TRBV6-5 and TRBJ2-3; D uncertain. V was clipped by 5 bases and J by 3 bases, with 9 bases between them. This CDR3 is 13 amino acids long. Per the germline V gene, CDR1 is MNHEY and CDR2 is SVGAGI. CDR3 loop: CASSPFVTDTQYF. The CDR3, as DNA: TGTGCCAGCAGTCCGTTTGTAACAGATACGCAGTATTTT.

The V call is TRBV7-2, the J call TRBJ2-1; 7 nucleotides match TRBD2. The CDR3 spans 14 residues. From germline, CDR1 is SGHTA and CDR2 FQGNSA. The V and J ends lost 5 bases and 13 bases, in that order; junction bases with no gene match: 14. The CDR3 here is CASSRRGLDGYQFF. DNA for the CDR3: TGTGCCAGCAGCAGACGTGGACTAGATGGTTATCAGTTCTTC.

The chain is built from TRBV5-5 and TRBJ1-1, with D possibly matching TRBD1 (5 bases). The CDR3 loop spans 14 amino acids. Germline values: CDR1 SGHKS, CDR2 YYEKEE (reference sequence). Deletions cut 3 bases from V and 0 bases from J, with 9 bases between. Written as DNA, the CDR3 is TGTGCCAGCAGCTGGTTGGGGGTGAACACTGAAGCTTTCTTT. This sequence encodes CASSWLGVNTEAFF.

V and J are TRBV19 and TRBJ1-5, with a tentative D call TRBD1 (6 bases). V was clipped by 1 base and J by 2 bases, with 12 bases between them. The CDR3 sequence is 16 residues long. Per germline, CDR1 LNHDA and CDR2 SQIVND (reference sequence). CDR3 DNA: TGTGCCAGTAGTATAGTGGGGGGCCGGGGCAATCAGCCCCAGCATTTT. It yields the protein CASSIVGGRGNQPQHF.

CDR3 in DNA: TGTGCCAGCAGCCAGGCCTACGAGCAGTACTTC. Its protein product is CASSQAYEQYF. V and J are TRBV2 and TRBJ2-7; the D is unclear. V lost 6 bases, J lost 2 bases, and 5 bases lay in between. Germline loops: CDR1 SNHLY, CDR2 FYNNEI. The CDR3 has 11 amino acids.

The chain carries TRBV7-2 and TRBJ2-7, with no clear D. Per the germline V gene, CDR1 is SGHTA and CDR2 is FQGNSA. The CDR3 runs to 14 residues. V was shortened by 0 bases and J by 3 bases, with 9 bases between the two germline ends. The CDR3 DNA follows: TGTGCCAGCAGCTTAGCTGTAGACTTCTACGAGCAGTACTTC. It encodes CASSLAVDFYEQYF.

This clone has just a few counts. This chain links TRBV4-2 with TRBJ2-7, with 10 positions matching TRBD1. The trim removed 2 bases at V and 2 bases at J, leaving 6 bases unmatched. CDR1 is LGHNA and CDR2 is YNFKEQ in the germline V gene. The CDR3 length is 16 residues. The CDR3 sequence is CASSQSIGQGAYEQYF. The CDR3 coding sequence is TGTGCCAGCAGCCAATCGATCGGACAGGGGGCCTACGAGCAGTACTTC.